This T cell receptor (beta chain) was found in a study of T-cell memory formation after mild COVID-19 (dated by TCRdb to the early 2020s). For the wider study: TCR sequence clusters from the two donors were largely donor specific. In a couple of donors, T-cell clones that expanded and contracted after mild COVID-19 were tracked by sequencing TCRalpha and TCRbeta repertoires over time. The cohort was made up of two young adult volunteers, one female and one male, who were previously healthy. Here is what the overall study found, with its caveats: The detection of some responding clones in pre-infection memory suggests that pre-existing cross-reactive memory T cells joined the SARS-CoV-2 response. Balanced CD4/CD8 phenotypes were observed for clones contracting from day 15 to 85, whereas a bias towards CD4+ was observed for a second wave of clones expanding from day 15 to 37. The second-wave clones that peaked on day 37 were not confirmed to be SARS-CoV-2 specific. Only a couple of mild cases were covered by the study, and larger cohorts that include severe cases with pre-infection samples were considered necessary. Contracting CD4+ clones turned up mainly in the CM and EM memory subsets, whereas EMRA was where CD8+ clones were enriched.

This sample was sequenced with an Illumina NovaSeq 6000. TCRalpha and TCRbeta cDNA libraries were constructed by 5'RACE with constant-segment primers, with sample barcodes and unique molecular identifiers being introduced. Trizol reagent was used to extract RNA from every sample. Amplification of the libraries took two PCR steps, and the second step added a second sample barcode plus Illumina TruSeq adapters. Libraries were sequenced on an Illumina NovaSeq with 2 x 150 bp paired-end reads. On the study's bioinformatics: Reads were demultiplexed and collapsed into UMI-guided consensus sequences with migec v1.2.7. Using mixcr v2.1.11, the UMI consensuses were aligned to TRA and TRB V and J templates and assembled into clonotypes. A clonotype was counted as expanded or contracted only if both edgeR and NoisET called the change significant, with noise models trained on biological replicates. edgeR calls used a false discovery rate-adjusted p below 0.01 and a log2 fold-change threshold of 1. As an exploratory analysis of dynamics, PCA with hierarchical clustering was applied to max-normalized trajectories of the 1000 most abundant clonotypes. Separately sequenced CD4+ and CD8+ repertoires were used to assign the CD4 or CD8 phenotype of responding clones. In TCRdb, the public reads were trimmed at Q25 with fastp and aligned with MiXCR, with productive beta chains retained. Under each unique CDR3 protein, matching rows form one entry showing the most common genes and DNA. These V and J calls are TCRdb output, not the study's own analysis. The sample data list 380,000 or so distinct CDR3 sequences, and approximately 15% of these were observed just once. The ten largest clones take up 20% to 25% of the sample.

Ficoll-Paque density gradient centrifugation was the method used to isolate PBMCs. As for this clonotype: Its recognized antigen is unknown. No clone much larger than this one lies a single base away; base qualities are absent.

The CDR1 and CDR2 encoded by the germline V gene are SGHRS and YFSETQ. V is cut back by 6 bases and J by 6 bases, with 5 bases in the junction unmatched. From the cysteine through the phenylalanine, the CDR3 covers 13 amino acids. Only the CDR3 part of the read is kept: 39 bases, read in frame from the first base. The rearranged chain carries TRBV5-1 and TRBJ2-3; 9 central nucleotides agree with TRBD1. Sequenced input: PBMCs or a T cell subset sorted from them (not recorded which). This clonotype originated in a man aged 18 to 30 who had mild COVID-19 (a few samples of this study predate the infection). The sample titles of this study are shuffled in the database, so cell type and time point are left out; the donor was told from shared clones. The CDR3 sequence is CASNRDRADTQYF. The sequenced DNA: TGCGCCAGCAACCGGGACAGGGCTGATACGCAGTATTTT.